These T cell receptor beta chains were read from a single sample in a study of technical replicates of blood from several donors. The assay was immunoSEQ multiplex PCR, and TCRdb's table has in-frame clones only and misses some. This table has 75,000 to 90,000 clones, 90% to 95% appearing once. The sequencing sample was made of T cells isolated from PBMCs. Every receptor here comes from a human donor in good health. CDR3s leave out the opening cysteine and the closing phenylalanine or tryptophan.

V gene	J gene	CDR3 protein
TRBV5-4	TRBJ2-2	ASSLDWGANTGELF
TRBV29-1	TRBJ2-1	SVEGIAEYTYNEQF
TRBV6-1	TRBJ2-7	ASTTSGIYEQY
TRBV25-1	TRBJ2-2	ASSEWSVDRFPGELF
TRBV6-5	TRBJ1-3	ASSYSGGRSGNTIY
TRBV27	TRBJ2-5	ASSINPLRETQY
TRBV28	TRBJ1-2	ASSLLSGAPSYGYT
TRBV7-3	TRBJ2-7	ASSLGLAQPYEQY
TRBV7-9	TRBJ1-1	ASSLMTDSEAF
TRBV5-1	TRBJ1-5	ASSLGTGRDQPQH
TRBV28	TRBJ1-2	ASSPDLRDSRYGYT
TRBV27	TRBJ1-1	ASSLYGTGGGSEAF
TRBV13	TRBJ2-1	ASSYDRYNEQF
TRBV6-6	TRBJ1-2	ASSYEGATGYT
TRBV15	TRBJ2-2	ACGPQREGNGELF
TRBV6-6	TRBJ1-1	ASSPQGGYTEAF
TRBV7-3	TRBJ1-1	ASSQGTGSTEAF
TRBV10-3	TRBJ2-7	AISESEAGVAHEQY
TRBV2	TRBJ1-4	ASSEGWELATNEKLF
TRBV9	TRBJ1-1	ASSEWIGGTEAF
TRBV2	TRBJ2-6	ALEGAGANVLT
TRBV29-1	TRBJ2-7	SVETGQTYEQY
TRBV30	TRBJ2-1	AWSDSSYNEQF
TRBV6-5	TRBJ1-1	ASSYHGGNTEAF
TRBV4-1	TRBJ2-1	ASSQGIAGINEQF
TRBV28	TRBJ2-7	ASSQTRQGAYEQY
TRBV7-2	TRBJ2-7	ASSSSGRPSNEQY